This record concerns one T cell receptor (beta chain) sequence. Its antigen is unknown. The PCR contained 60 Vbeta and 13 Jbeta primers. Profiling relied on immunoSEQ multiplex PCR, and the TCRdb table lists in-frame clones only, not all of them. The sample yields 75,000 to 80,000 clones, about 70% seen once. The CDR3 contains 13 residues. Between the trimmed V and J ends, which lost 5 bases and 7 bases, there was a span of 16 bases. Germline loops: CDR1 SGDLS, CDR2 YYNGEE. The data were obtained in a study of cytomegalovirus exposure and HLA in healthy donors. Study results and caveats: Most sequenced TCRs were rare (though some public TCRs occurred in many donors). Rates of TCR association differed by HLA locus in a later analysis, with DRB1 highest and HLA-C lowest. In a later analysis, a genetic analysis reported fewer productive-TCR N-insertions in an Asian-associated ancestry cluster than the cohort average.

The source material was PBMCs. The chain uses TRBV9 and TRBJ2-7; D remains ambiguous. The sequence derives from a male donor in good health and CMV-seropositive. CDR3 sequence (DNA): TGTGCCAGCAGTCGACTCCCTCTTCGGGAGCAGTACTTC. Amino acid sequence: CASSRLPLREQYF.